The present TCR beta chain was sequenced within a study of blood T cells in healthy people across ages. CDR1 MNHEY and CDR2 SVGAGI come from the germline V gene. The V end was cut by 2 bases, the J end by 4 bases, with 11 bases between. The CDR3 covers 14 residues. Concerning this clonotype itself: What it recognizes is unknown.

General study points: Donor CMV status was unknown, possibly confounding expanded clonotype changes. Aged donors had fewer naive CD4+ cells and lower diversity than long-lived donors. It was held that diversity estimates obtained from one million T cells represented underestimates.

The second PCR ran roughly 6 to 11 cycles with a sample-barcoded 5' primer and J-beta primers. Each CDR3 protein gets one entry after TCRdb re-called the 5' RACE reads with MiXCR. Among more than 1 million distinct CDR3 sequences listed, roughly 45% were seen once. Total RNA, at least 5.5 micrograms per sample, came from PBMCs. Material for sequencing was blood. This sequence originates from a woman aged 55-70 years in good health. The chain links TRBV6-5 to TRBJ1-2; maybe TRBD1 (5 bases). The CDR3 DNA sequence: TGTGCCAGCAGTTACAGCCAGGGAGCCTATGGCTACACCTTC. Translated: CASSYSQGAYGYTF.